These 6 T cell receptor beta chains originate from one sample sequenced in a study of blood T cell repertoires in COVID-19 (TCRdb year 2020). The library relied on the immunoSEQ multiplex PCR assay. The table comes from immuneACCESS by way of TCRdb, which keeps in-frame sequences with V and J called. Part of the clones is missing from these tables; in studies checked, under half for an unresolved V gene and the rest for unknown reasons. This sample is represented by approximately 97,000 clones; about nine tenths of them were singletons. In total, the top ten clones hold 1.7% of the sample. Source material: peripheral blood. The receptor set was obtained from a man in his fifties or sixties with acute or convalescent COVID-19.

V is TRBV19 and J is TRBJ1-2; unclear D gene. Trimming pared 3 bases from V and 0 bases from J, leaving 5 bases between. The CDR3 has 13 residues. Germline-derived CDR1 and CDR2 are LNHDA and SQIVND (reference sequence). The CDR3 nucleotides are TGTGCCAGTAGTATGGGAGCTAACTATGGCTACACCTTC. It translates to CASSMGANYGYTF.

The chain links TRBV13 to TRBJ1-4; 7 nucleotides align to TRBD1. The J segment lost 8 bases and the V segment lost 0 bases, leaving 3 bases of the junction unmatched. CDR1 PRHDT and CDR2 FYEKMQ come from the germline V gene (reference sequence). This CDR3 has 14 amino acids. The CDR3 coding sequence is TGTGCCAGCAGCTTAGGAGGGGGCGCAGAAAAACTGTTTTTT. Protein product: CASSLGGGAEKLFF.

This clone was seen just once. DNA of the CDR3: TGTGCCAGCAGCACACAGGGTAAGAACACTGAAGCTTTCTTT. This translates into CASSTQGKNTEAFF. The chain has TRBV7-9 and TRBJ1-1; possibly TRBD1 for D (6 bases). The CDR3 runs 14 residues. Looked up from germline, CDR1 is SEHNR and CDR2 is FQNEAQ (reference sequence). Trimming removed 5 bases from V and 1 base from J, with 11 bases in between.

The V gene is TRBV5-4, the J gene TRBJ1-1; TRBD1 matches at 10 bases. CDR1 is SGHNT, CDR2 YYREEE, per germline (reference sequence). The CDR3 totals 16 residues. Trimming took 4 bases from V and 1 from J; bases not matched to a gene: 7. For the CDR3, the DNA is TGTGCCAGCAGCCCGGACAGGGGGTTTGGGAACACTGAAGCTTTCTTT. Protein sequence: CASSPDRGFGNTEAFF.

J is TRBJ2-6 and V is TRBV5-1; 7 bases line up with TRBD1. Per germline, CDR1 SGHRS and CDR2 YFSETQ. V lost 6 bases to trimming and J lost 0 bases; unmatched junction nucleotides: 15. CDR3 length: 19 residues. CDR3 amino acids: CASTPTRTGGSSGANVLTF. CDR3 in DNA: TGCGCCAGCACCCCAACCCGGACAGGCGGAAGCTCTGGGGCCAACGTCCTGACTTTC.

This chain connects TRBV13 to TRBJ1-1; 7 bases line up with TRBD1. V trimming: 5 bases; J trimming: 5 bases; junction bases outside the gene matches: 5. Germline values: CDR1 PRHDT, CDR2 FYEKMQ (reference sequence). The CDR3 totals 13 residues. The CDR3 region is CASSPNRGTEAFF. The CDR3 DNA reads as TGTGCCAGCAGCCCCAACAGGGGAACTGAAGCTTTCTTT.